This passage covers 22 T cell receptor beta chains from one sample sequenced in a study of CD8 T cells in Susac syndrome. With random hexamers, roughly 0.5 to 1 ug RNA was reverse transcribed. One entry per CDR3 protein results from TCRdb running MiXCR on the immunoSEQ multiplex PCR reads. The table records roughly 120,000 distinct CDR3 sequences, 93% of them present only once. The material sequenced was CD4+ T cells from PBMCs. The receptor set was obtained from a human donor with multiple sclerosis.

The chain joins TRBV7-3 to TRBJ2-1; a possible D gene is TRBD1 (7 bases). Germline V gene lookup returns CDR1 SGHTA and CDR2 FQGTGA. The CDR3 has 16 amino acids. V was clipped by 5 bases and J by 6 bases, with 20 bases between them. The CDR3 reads CASSLPGDSSINEQFF. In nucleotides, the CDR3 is TGTGCCAGCAGCCTTCCGGGGGACAGCTCTATCAATGAGCAGTTCTTC.

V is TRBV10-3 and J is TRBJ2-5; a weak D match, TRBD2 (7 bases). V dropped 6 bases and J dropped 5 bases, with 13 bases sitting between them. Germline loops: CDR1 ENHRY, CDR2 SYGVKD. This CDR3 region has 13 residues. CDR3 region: CAISQGGGETQYF. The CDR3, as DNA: TGTGCCATCAGCCAAGGGGGAGGGGAGACCCAGTACTTC.

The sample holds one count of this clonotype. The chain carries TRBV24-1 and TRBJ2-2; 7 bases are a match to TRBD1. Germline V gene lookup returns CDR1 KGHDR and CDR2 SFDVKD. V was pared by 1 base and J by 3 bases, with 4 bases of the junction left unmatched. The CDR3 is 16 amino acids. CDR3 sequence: CATSDLGQGDTGELFF. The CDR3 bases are TGTGCCACCAGTGATTTAGGGCAGGGGGACACCGGGGAGCTGTTTTTT.

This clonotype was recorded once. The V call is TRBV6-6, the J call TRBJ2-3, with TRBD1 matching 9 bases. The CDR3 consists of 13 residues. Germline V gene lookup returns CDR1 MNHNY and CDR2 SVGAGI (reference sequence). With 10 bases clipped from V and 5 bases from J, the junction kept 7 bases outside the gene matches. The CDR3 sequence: CATGGQGRDTQYF. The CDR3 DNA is TGTGCCACCGGGGGACAGGGAAGAGATACGCAGTATTTT.

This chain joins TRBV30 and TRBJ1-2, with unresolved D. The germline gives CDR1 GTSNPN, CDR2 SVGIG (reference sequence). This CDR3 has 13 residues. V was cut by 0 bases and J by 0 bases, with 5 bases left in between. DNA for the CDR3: TGTGCCTGGAGTGTAGATTCTAACTATGGCTACACCTTC. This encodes CAWSVDSNYGYTF.

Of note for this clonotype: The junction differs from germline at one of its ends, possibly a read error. The CDR3 DNA follows: TGTGCCAGCAGCTTAGAGTTAGCGGGGGCGATTTTC. As protein: CASSLELAGAIF. This sequence joins TRBV7-8 and TRBJ2-1; TRBD2 agrees at 9 bases. This CDR3 is built from 12 residues. CDR1 is SGHVS and CDR2 is FQNEAQ in the germline V gene.

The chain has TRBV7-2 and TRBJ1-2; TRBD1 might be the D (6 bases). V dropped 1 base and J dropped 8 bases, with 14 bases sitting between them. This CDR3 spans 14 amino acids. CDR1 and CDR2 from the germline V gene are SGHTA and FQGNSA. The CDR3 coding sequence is TGTGCCAGCAGCTTAGGCGGGGGCGCGGGCGGCTACACCTTC. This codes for CASSLGGGAGGYTF. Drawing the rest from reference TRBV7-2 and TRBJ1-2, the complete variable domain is GAGVSQSPSNKVTEKGKDVELRCDPISGHTALYWYRQSLGQGLEFLIYFQGNSAPDKSGLPSDRFSAERTGGSVSTLTIQRTQQEDSAVYLCASSLGGGAGGYTFGSGTRLTVV.

The CDR3 loop is CASSQDEGAWETQYF. DNA for the CDR3: TGTGCCAGCAGCCAAGATGAGGGGGCATGGGAGACCCAGTACTTC. V usage is TRBV4-2 and J usage is TRBJ2-5; 7 nucleotides align to TRBD1. The CDR3 is 15 residues long. CDR1 and CDR2 (germline): LGHNA, YNFKEQ. Trimming took 0 bases from V and 5 from J; bases not matched to a gene: 6.

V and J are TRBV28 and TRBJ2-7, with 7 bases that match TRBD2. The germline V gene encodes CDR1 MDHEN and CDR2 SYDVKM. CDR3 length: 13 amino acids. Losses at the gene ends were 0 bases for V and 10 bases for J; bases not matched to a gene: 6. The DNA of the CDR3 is TGTGCCAGCAGTTTATGGGGGAGGGCGCATCAGTACTTC. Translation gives CASSLWGRAHQYF.

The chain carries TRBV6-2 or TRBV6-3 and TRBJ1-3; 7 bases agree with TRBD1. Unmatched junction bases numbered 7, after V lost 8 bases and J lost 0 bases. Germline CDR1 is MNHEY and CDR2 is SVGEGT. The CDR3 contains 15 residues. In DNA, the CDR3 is TGTGCCAGCGCCGGGACAGCCGTCTCTGGAAACACCATATATTTT. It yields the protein CASAGTAVSGNTIYF.

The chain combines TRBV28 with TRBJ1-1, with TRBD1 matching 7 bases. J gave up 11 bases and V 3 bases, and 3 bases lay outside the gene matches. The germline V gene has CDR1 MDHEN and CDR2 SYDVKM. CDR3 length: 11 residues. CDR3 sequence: CASSFPRGAFF. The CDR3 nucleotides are TGTGCCAGCAGTTTTCCCAGGGGGGCTTTCTTT.

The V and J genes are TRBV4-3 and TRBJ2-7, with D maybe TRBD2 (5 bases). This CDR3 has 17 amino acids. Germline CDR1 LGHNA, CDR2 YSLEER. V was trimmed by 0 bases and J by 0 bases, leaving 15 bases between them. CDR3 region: CASSQDHRTDYSYEQYF. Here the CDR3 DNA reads TGCGCCAGCAGCCAAGATCACCGGACTGATTACTCCTACGAGCAGTACTTC.

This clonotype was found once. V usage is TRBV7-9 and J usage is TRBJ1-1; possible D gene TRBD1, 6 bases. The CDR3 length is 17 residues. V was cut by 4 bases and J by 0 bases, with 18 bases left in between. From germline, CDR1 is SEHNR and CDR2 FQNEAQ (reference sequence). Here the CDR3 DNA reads TGTGCCAGCAGCTCCAGGGGCTACACGCCTATGAACACTGAAGCTTTCTTT. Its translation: CASSSRGYTPMNTEAFF.

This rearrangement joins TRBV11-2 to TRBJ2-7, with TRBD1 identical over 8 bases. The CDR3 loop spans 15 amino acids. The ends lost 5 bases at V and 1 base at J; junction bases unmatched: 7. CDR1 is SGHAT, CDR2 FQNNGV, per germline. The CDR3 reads CASSPTGGKSYEQYF. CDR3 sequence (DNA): TGTGCCAGCAGCCCCACAGGGGGAAAGTCCTACGAGCAGTACTTC. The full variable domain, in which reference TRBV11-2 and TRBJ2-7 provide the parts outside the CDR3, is EAGVAQSPRYKIIEKRQSVAFWCNPISGHATLYWYQQILGQGPKLLIQFQNNGVVDDSQLPKDRFSAERLKGVDSTLKIQPAKLEDSAVYLCASSPTGGKSYEQYFGPGTRLTVT.

The CDR3 DNA reads TGTGCCAGCAGCGCGCAGGGGGCCTATAATTCACCCCTCCACTTT. Its protein product is CASSAQGAYNSPLHF. This rearrangement joins TRBV7-3 to TRBJ1-6; 7 bases are a match to TRBD1. The CDR3 length is 15 residues. The V segment lost 5 bases and the J segment 2 bases; nucleotides outside the gene matches: 3. Germline V lookup: CDR1 SGHTA, CDR2 FQGTGA.

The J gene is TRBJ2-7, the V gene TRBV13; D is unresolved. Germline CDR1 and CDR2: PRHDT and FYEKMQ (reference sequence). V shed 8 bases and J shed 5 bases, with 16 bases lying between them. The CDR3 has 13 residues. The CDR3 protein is CASRRLGVHEQYF. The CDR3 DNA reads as TGTGCCAGCCGCCGCCTAGGCGTACACGAGCAGTACTTC.

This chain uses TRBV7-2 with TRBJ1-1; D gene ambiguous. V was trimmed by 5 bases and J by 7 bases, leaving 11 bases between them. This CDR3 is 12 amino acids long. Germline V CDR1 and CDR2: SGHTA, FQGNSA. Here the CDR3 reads CASSVPGGEAFF. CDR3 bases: TGTGCCAGCAGCGTTCCGGGAGGTGAAGCTTTCTTT.

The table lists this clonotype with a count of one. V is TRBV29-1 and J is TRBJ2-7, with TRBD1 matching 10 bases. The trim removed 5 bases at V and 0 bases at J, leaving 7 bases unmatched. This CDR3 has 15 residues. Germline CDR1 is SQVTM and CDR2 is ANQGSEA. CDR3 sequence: CSVSGTGVPSYEQYF. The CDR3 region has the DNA TGCAGCGTTTCCGGGACAGGGGTCCCCTCCTACGAGCAGTACTTC.

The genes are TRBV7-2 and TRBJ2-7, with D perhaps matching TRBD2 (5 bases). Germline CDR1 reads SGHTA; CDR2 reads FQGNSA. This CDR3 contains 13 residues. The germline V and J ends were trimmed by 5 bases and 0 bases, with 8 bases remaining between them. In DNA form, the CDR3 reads TGTGCCAGCAGCGAGGGAAGCTCCTACGAGCAGTACTTC. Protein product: CASSEGSSYEQYF.

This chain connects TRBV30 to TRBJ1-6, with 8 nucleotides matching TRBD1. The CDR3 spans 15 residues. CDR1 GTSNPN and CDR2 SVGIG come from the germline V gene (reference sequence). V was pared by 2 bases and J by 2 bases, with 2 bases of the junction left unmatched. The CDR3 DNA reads TGTGCCTGGAGTCAGGGGGCCCCCTATAATTCACCCCTCCACTTT. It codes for CAWSQGAPYNSPLHF.

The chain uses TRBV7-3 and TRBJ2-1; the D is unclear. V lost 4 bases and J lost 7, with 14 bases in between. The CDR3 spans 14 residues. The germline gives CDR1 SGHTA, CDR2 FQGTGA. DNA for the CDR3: TGTGCCAGCAGCTACGGGCCCTCGAGGAATGAGCAGTTCTTC. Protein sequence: CASSYGPSRNEQFF.

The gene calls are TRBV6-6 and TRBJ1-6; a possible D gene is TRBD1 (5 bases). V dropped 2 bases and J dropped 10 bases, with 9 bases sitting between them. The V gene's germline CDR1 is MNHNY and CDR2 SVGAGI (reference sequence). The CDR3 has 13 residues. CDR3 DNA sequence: TGTGCCAGCAGTTACGACAGCAACTCACCCCTCCACTTT. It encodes CASSYDSNSPLHF.